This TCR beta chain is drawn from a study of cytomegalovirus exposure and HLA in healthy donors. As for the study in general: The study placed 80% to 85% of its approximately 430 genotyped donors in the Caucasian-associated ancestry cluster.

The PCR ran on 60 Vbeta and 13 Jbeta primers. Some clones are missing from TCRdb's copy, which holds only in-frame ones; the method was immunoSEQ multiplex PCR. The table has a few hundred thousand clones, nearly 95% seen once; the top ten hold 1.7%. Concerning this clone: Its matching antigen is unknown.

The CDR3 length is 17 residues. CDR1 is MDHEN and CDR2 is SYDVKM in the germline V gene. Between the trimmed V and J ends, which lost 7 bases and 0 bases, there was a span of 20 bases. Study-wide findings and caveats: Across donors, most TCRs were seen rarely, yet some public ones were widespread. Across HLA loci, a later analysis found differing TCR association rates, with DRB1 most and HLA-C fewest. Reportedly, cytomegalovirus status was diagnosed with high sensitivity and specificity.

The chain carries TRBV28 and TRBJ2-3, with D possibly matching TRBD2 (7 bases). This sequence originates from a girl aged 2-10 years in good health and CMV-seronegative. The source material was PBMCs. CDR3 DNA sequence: TGTGCCAGCACCTCCGATCGTGGGGGGGCAAGCACAGATACGCAGTATTTT. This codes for CASTSDRGGASTDTQYF.